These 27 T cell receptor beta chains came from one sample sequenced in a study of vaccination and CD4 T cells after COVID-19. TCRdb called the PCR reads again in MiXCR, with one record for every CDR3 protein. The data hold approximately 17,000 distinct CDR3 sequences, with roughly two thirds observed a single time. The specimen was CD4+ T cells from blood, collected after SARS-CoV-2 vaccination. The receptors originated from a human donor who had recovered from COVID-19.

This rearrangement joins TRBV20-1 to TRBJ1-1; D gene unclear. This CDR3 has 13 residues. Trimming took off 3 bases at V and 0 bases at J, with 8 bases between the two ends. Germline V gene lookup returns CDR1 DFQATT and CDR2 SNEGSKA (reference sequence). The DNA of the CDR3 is TGCAGTGCTAGGCGGCCTTTGAACACTGAAGCTTTCTTT. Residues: CSARRPLNTEAFF.

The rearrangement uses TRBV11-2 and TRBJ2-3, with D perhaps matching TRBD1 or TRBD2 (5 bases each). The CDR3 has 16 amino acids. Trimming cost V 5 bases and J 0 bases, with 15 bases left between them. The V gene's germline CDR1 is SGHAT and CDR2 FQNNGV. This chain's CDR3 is CASSLGTRASTDTQYF. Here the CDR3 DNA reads TGTGCCAGCAGCCTTGGGACCCGTGCTAGCACAGATACGCAGTATTTT.

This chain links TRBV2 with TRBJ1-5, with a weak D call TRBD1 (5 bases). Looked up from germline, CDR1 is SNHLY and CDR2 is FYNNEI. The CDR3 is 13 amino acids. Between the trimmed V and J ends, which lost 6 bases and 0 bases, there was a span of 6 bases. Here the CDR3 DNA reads TGTGCCAGCAGAGGGGATAGCAATCAGCCCCAGCATTTT. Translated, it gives CASRGDSNQPQHF.

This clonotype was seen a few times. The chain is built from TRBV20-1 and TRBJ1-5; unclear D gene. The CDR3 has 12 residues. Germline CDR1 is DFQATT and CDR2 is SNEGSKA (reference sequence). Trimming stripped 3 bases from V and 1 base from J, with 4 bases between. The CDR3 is CSARESNQPQHF. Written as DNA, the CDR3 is TGCAGTGCTAGGGAAAGCAATCAGCCCCAGCATTTT.

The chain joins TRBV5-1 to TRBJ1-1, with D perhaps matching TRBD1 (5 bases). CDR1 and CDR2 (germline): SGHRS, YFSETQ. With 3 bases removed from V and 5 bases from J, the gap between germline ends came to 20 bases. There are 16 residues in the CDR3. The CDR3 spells CASSSTAGTLGTEAFF. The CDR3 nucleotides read TGCGCCAGCAGCTCTACGGCCGGGACGCTGGGGACTGAAGCTTTCTTT.

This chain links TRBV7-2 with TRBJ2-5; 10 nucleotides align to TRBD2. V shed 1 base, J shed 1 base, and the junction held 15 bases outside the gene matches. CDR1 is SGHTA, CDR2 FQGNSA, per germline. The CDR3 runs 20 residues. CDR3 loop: CASSLGALAGVIGLQETQYF. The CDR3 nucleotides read TGTGCCAGCAGCTTAGGGGCGCTAGCGGGAGTTATAGGGCTCCAAGAGACCCAGTACTTC.

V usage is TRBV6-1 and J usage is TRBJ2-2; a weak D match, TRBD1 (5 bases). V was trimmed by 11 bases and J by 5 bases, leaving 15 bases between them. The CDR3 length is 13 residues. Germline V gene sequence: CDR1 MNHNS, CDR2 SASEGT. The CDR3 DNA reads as TGTGCCGTATACAGGACAAGTACCGGGGAGCTGTTTTTT. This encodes CAVYRTSTGELFF.

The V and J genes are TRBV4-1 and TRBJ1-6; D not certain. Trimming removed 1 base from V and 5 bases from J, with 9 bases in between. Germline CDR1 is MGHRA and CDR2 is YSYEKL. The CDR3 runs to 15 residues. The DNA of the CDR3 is TGCGCCAGCAGCCAAGCGACACGGGATAATTCACCCCTCCACTTT. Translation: CASSQATRDNSPLHF.

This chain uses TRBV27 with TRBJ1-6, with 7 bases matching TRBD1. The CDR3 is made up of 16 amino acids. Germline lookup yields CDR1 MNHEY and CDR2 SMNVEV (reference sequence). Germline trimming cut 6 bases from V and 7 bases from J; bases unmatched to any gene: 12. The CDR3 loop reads CASRRDRERGNSPLHF. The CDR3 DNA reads TGTGCCAGCAGAAGAGACAGGGAAAGGGGGAATTCACCCCTCCACTTT.

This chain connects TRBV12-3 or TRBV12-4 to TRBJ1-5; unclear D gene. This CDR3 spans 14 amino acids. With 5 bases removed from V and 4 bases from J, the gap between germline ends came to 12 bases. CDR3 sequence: CASSLGIPNQPQHF. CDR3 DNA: TGTGCCAGCAGTCTGGGAATACCTAATCAGCCCCAGCATTTT.

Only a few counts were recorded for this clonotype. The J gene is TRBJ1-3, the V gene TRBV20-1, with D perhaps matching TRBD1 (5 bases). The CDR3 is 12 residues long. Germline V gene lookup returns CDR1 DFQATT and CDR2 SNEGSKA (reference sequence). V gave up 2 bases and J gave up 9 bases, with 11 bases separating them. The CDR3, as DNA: TGCAGTGCTAGACACCCCGGGGGCACCATATATTTT. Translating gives CSARHPGGTIYF.

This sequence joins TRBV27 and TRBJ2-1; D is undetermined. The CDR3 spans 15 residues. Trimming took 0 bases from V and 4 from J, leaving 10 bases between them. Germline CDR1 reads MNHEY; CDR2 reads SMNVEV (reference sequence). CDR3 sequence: CASSLSRQSYNEQFF. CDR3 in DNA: TGTGCCAGCAGTTTATCTCGGCAATCTTACAATGAGCAGTTCTTC.

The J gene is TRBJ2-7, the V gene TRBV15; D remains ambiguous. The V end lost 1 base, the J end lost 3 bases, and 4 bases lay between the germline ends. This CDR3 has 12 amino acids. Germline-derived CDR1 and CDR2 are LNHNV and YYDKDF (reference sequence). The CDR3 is CATSRGVYEQYF. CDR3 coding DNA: TGTGCCACCAGCAGAGGGGTCTACGAGCAGTACTTC.

CDR3 nucleotides: TGTGCCAGCAGCTGGGGGGGTCAGCCCCAGCATTTT. Protein sequence: CASSWGGQPQHF. The V and J genes are TRBV28 and TRBJ1-5; perhaps TRBD1 as D (5 bases). Per the germline V gene, CDR1 is MDHEN and CDR2 is SYDVKM. The CDR3 sequence is 12 residues long. With 6 bases removed from V and 6 bases from J, the gap between germline ends came to 9 bases.

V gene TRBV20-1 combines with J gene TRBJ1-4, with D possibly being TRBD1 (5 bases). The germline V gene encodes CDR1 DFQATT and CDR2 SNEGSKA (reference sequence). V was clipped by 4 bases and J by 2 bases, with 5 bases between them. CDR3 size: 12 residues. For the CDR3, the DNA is TGCAGTGCTACAGGGACTAATGAAAAACTGTTTTTT. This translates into CSATGTNEKLFF.

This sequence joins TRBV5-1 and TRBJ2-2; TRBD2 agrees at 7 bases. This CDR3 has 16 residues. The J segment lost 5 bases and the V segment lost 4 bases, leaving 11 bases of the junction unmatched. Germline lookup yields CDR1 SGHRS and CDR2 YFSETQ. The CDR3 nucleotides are TGCGCCAGCAGCAACGGGGGGACTGGAGATACCGGGGAGCTGTTTTTT. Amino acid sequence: CASSNGGTGDTGELFF.

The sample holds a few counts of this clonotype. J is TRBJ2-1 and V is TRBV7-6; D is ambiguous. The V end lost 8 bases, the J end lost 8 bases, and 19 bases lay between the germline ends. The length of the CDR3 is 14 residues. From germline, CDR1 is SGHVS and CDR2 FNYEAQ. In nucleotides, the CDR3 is TGTGCCAGCGGCAAGGGCCTCTCGTTAGATGAGCAGTTCTTC. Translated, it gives CASGKGLSLDEQFF.

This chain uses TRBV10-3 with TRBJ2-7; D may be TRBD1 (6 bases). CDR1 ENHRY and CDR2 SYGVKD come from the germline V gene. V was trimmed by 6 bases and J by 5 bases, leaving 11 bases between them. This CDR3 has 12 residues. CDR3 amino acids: CAISVQGDEQYF. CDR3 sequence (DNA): TGTGCCATCAGCGTACAGGGCGACGAGCAGTACTTC.

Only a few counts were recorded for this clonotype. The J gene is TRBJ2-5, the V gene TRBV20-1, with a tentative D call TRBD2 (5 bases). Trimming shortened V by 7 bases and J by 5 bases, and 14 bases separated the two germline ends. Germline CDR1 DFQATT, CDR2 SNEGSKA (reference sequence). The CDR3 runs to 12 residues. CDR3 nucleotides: TGCAGTGGGGAGACTACTTTTGAGACCCAGTACTTC. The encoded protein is CSGETTFETQYF.

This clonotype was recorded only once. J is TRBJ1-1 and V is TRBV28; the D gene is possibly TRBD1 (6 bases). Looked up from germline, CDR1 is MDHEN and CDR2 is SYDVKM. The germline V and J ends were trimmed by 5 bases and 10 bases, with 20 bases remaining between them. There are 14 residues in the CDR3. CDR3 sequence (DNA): TGTGCCAGCAGTCGACAGACAGGATCTGGAGGAGCTTTCTTT. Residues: CASSRQTGSGGAFF. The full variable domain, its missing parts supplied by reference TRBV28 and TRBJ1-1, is DVKVTQSSRYLVKRTGEKVFLECVQDMDHENMFWYRQDPGLGLRLIYFSYDVKMKEKGDIPEGYSVSREKKERFSLILESASTNQTSMYLCASSRQTGSGGAFFGQGTRLTVV.

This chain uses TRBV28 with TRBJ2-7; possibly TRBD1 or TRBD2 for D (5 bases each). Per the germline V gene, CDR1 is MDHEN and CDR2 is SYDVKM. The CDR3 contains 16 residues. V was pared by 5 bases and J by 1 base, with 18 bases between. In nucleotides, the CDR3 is TGTGCCAGCAGTCCCTTATTTGGGGGTTGGTCCTACGAGCAGTACTTC. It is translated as CASSPLFGGWSYEQYF.

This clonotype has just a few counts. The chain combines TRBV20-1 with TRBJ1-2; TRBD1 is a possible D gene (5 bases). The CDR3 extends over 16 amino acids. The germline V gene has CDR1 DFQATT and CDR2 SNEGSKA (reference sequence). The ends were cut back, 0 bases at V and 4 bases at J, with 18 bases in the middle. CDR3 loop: CSARDHGGKSRYGYTF. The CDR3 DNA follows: TGCAGTGCTAGAGATCACGGGGGGAAATCGCGCTATGGCTACACCTTC.

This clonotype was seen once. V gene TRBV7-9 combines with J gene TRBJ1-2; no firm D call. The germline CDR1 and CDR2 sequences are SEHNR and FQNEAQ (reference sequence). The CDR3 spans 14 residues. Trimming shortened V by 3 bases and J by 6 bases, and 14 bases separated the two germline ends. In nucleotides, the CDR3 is TGTGCCAGCAGCTTCTGGACGGACTTTAATGGCTACACCTTC. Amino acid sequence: CASSFWTDFNGYTF.

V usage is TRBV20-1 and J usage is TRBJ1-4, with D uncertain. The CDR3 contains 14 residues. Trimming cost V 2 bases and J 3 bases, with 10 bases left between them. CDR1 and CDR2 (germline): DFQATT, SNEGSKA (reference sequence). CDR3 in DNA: TGCAGTGCTAGAAGTGGTCAGCCTAATGAAAAACTGTTTTTT. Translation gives CSARSGQPNEKLFF.

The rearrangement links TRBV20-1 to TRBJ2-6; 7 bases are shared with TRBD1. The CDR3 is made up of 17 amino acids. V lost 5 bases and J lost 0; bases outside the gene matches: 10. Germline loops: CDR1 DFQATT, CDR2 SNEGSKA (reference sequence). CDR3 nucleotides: TGCAGTGCTGAAGGGGGCGCGGGCACCTCTGGGGCCAACGTCCTGACTTTC. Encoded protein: CSAEGGAGTSGANVLTF.

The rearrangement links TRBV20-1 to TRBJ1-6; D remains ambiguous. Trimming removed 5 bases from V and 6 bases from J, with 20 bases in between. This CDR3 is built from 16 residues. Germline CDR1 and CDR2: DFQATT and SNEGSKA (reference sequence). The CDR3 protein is CSAAQSLGRGNSPLHF. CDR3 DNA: TGCAGTGCTGCACAAAGCCTTGGTCGTGGTAATTCACCCCTCCACTTT.

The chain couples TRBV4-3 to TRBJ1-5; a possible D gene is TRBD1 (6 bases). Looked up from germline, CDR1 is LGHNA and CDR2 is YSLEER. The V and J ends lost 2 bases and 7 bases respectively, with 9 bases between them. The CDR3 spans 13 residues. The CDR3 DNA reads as TGCGCCAGCAGCCAACACACAGGGCAGCCCCAGCATTTT. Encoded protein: CASSQHTGQPQHF.